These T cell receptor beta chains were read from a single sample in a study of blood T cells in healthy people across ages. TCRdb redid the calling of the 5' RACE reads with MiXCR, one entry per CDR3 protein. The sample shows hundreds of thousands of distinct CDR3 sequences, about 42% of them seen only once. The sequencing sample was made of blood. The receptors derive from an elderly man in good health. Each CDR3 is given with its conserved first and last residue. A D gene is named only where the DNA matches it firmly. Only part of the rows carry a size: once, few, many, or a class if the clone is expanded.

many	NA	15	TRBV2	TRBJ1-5	TGTGCCAGCACTTCGGACGGATTTGGCAATCAGCCCCAGCATTTT	CASTSDGFGNQPQHF
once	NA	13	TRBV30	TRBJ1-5	TGTGCCTGGAGAAAGAGGGGTAATCAGCCCCAGCATTTT	CAWRKRGNQPQHF
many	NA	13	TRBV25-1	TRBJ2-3	TGTGCCAGCGCTGGCGCGGGGTTGGATACGCAGTATTTT	CASAGAGLDTQYF
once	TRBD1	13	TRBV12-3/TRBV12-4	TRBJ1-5	TGTGCCAGCAGGACAGGGCCCAATCAGCCCCAGCATTTT	CASRTGPNQPQHF
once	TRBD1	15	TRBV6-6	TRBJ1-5	TGTGCCAGCAGTCCGGGACAGGCGACCAATCAGCCCCAGCATTTT	CASSPGQATNQPQHF
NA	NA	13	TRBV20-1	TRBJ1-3	TGCAGTGCCCTGGGGGGTTCTGGAAACACCATATATTTT	CSALGGSGNTIYF
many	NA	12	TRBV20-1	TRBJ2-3	TGCAGTGTCCAAAGGGGGGAGGATACGCAGTATTTT	CSVQRGEDTQYF
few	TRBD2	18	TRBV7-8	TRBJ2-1	TGTGCCAGCAGCTCACCCCGGACTAGCGGGAGCTCCTGCAATGAGCAGTTCTTC	CASSSPRTSGSSCNEQFF
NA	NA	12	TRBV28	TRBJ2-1	TGTGCCAGCAGTTCGGGACAAAGGGAGCAGTTCTTC	CASSSGQREQFF
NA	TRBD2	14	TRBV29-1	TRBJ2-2	TGCAGCGTCTGGACTAGCGGCAACACCGGGGAGCTGTTTTTT	CSVWTSGNTGELFF
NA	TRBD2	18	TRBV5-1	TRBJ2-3	TGCGCCAGCAGCTTGGGCGGGACTAGCGGGACGAGCACAGATACGCAGTATTTT	CASSLGGTSGTSTDTQYF
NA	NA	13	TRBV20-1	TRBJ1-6	TGCAGTGCTAGGACGGGGGCGGCATCACCCCTCCACTTT	CSARTGAASPLHF
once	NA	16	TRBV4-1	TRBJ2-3	TGCGCCAGCAGCCAAGACGAGCGGGTGGGCACAGATACGCAGTATTTT	CASSQDERVGTDTQYF
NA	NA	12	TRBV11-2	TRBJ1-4	TGTGCCAGCAGCCCATTCAGTGAAAAACTGTTTTTT	CASSPFSEKLFF
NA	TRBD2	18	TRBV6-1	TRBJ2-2	TGTGCCAGCCGGAAGTTTCTTGGGACTAGCATCTCCACCGGGGAGCTGTTTTTT	CASRKFLGTSISTGELFF
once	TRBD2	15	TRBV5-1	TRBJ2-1	TGCGCCAGCAAGGGGACTAGCGGGCCCAAGGGTGAGCAGTTCTTC	CASKGTSGPKGEQFF
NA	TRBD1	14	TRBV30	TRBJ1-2	TGTGCCTGGAGCCCCCGAAGACAGGGGAAGAGCTACACCTTC	CAWSPRRQGKSYTF
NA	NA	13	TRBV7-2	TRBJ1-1	TGTGCCAGCAGCTTAGTGCCGGGGGCTGAAGCTTTCTTT	CASSLVPGAEAFF
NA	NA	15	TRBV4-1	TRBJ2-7	TGCGCCAGCAGCCAAGATTACCCCCTGACCTACGAGCAGTACTTC	CASSQDYPLTYEQYF
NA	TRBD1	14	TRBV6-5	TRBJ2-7	TGTGCCAGCAGTTACTCGGGACAGAGCTACGAGCAGTACTTC	CASSYSGQSYEQYF
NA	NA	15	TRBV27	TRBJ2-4	TGTGCCAGCCGAAACTCGTTACTAGCCAAAAACATTCAGTACTTC	CASRNSLLAKNIQYF
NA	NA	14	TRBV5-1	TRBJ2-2	TGCGCCAGCAGCGCCAAGTCCAGGGCAGGGGAGCTGTTTTTT	CASSAKSRAGELFF
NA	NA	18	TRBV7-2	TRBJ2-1	TGTGCCAGCAGCTTAGGACCGGGAGGGGGCCTTAGATACAATGAGCAGTTCTTC	CASSLGPGGGLRYNEQFF
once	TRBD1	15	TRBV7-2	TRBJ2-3	TGTGCCAGCAGCATACAAACAGGGGGCGCAGATACGCAGTATTTT	CASSIQTGGADTQYF
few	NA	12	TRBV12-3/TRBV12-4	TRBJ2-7	TGTGCCAGCAGGCGACAGCCCTACGAGCAGTACTTC	CASRRQPYEQYF
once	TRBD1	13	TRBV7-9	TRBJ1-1	TGTGCCAGCACCCAGGGGGCGAACACTGAAGCTTTCTTT	CASTQGANTEAFF
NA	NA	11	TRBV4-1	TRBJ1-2	TGCGCCAGCAGCCAAGAGGTACACTACACCTTC	CASSQEVHYTF
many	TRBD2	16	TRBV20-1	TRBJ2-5	TGCAGTGCTAGTGGTCTAGCGGGAGAGAGGGTGGAGACCCAGTACTTC	CSASGLAGERVETQYF
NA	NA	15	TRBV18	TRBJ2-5	TGTGCCAGCTCACCGGAGGACGGCAGCCAAGAGACCCAGTACTTC	CASSPEDGSQETQYF
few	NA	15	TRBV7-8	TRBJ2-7	TGTGCCAGCAGCTTAGTGCGGGCCGGGGTCTACGAGCAGTACTTC	CASSLVRAGVYEQYF
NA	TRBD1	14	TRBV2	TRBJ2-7	TGTGCCAGCGACCCCGGGACAGGGGGCTACGAGCAGTACTTC	CASDPGTGGYEQYF
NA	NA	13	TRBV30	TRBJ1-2	TGTGCCTGGAGCGAGGGGCTGAGCTATGGCTACACCTTC	CAWSEGLSYGYTF
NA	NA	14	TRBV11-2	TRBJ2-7	TGTGCCAGCAGCCCGAGTAGGGTGAGTTACGAGCAGTACTTC	CASSPSRVSYEQYF
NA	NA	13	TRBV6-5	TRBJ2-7	TGTGCCAGCAGTCGGACGTTCCGCTACGAGCAGTACTTC	CASSRTFRYEQYF
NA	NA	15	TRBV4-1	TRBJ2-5	TGCGCCAGCAGCCAAGTCGATAGCAGCCAAGAGACCCAGTACTTC	CASSQVDSSQETQYF
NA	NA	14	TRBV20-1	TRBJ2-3	TGCAGTGCTAGAGATCGTCGCGGGTCTGGTACGCAGTATTTT	CSARDRRGSGTQYF
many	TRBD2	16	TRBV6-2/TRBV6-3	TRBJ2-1	TGTGCCAGCAGTTCCCCGGGACTAGCGAGCTACAATGAGCAGTTCTTC	CASSSPGLASYNEQFF
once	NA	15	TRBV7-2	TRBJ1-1	TGTGCCAGCAGCTTGTTTCAGGGTCCGAACACTGAAGCTTTCTTT	CASSLFQGPNTEAFF
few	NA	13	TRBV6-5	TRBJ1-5	TGTGCCAGCAGTTACGGATTCGATCAGCCCCAGCATTTT	CASSYGFDQPQHF
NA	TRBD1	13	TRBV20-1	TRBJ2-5	TGCAGTGCTAGGGGGACAGGGGAAGAGACCCAGTACTTC	CSARGTGEETQYF
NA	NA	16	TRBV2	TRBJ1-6	TGTGCCAGCAAGACGACACCGAGCTCCTATAATTCACCCCTCCACTTT	CASKTTPSSYNSPLHF
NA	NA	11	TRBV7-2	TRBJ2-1	TGTGCCAGCAGCTTAGTAGGGAGGCAGTTCTTC	CASSLVGRQFF
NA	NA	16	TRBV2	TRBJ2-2	TGTGCCAGCGCTTTTCTGGCCGCCAAGAATTCCGGGGAGCTGTTTTTT	CASAFLAAKNSGELFF
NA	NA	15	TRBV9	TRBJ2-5	TGTGCCAGCAGCGTGCGCACCAACCCTACAGATGAGCAGTACTTC	CASSVRTNPTDEQYF
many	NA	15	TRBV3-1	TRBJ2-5	TGTGCCAGCAGCCAGGCCTACCGGGCCGGAGAGACCCAGTACTTC	CASSQAYRAGETQYF
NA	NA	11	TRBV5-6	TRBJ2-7	TGTGCCAGCAGCTTGGCGACAAATCAGTACTTC	CASSLATNQYF
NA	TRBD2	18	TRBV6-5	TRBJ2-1	TGTGCCAGCAGTTCCACCCTGGCTAGCGGGAGAATAAGGGATGAGCAGTTCTTC	CASSSTLASGRIRDEQFF